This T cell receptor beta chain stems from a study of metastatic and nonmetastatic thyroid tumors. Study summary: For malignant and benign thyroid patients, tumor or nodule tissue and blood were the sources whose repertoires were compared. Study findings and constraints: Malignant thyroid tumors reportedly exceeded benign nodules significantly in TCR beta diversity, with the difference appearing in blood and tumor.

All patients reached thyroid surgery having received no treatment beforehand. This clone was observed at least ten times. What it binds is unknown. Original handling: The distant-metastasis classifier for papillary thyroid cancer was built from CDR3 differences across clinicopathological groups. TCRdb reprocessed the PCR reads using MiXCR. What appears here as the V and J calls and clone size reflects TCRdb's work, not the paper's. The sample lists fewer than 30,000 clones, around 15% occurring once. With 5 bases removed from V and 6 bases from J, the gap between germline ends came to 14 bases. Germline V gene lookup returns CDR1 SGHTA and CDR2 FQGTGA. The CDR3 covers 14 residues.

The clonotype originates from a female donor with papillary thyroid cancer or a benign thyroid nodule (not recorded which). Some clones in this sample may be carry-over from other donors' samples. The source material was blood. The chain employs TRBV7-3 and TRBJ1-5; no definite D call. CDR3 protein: CASSPGRQSQPQHF. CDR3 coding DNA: TGTGCCAGCAGCCCTGGGAGGCAAAGTCAGCCCCAGCATTTT. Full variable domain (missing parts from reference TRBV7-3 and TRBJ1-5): GAGVSQTPSNKVTEKGKYVELRCDPISGHTALYWYRQSLGQGPEFLIYFQGTGAADDSGLPNDRFFAVRPEGSVSTLKIQRTERGDSAVYLCASSPGRQSQPQHFGDGTRLSIL.